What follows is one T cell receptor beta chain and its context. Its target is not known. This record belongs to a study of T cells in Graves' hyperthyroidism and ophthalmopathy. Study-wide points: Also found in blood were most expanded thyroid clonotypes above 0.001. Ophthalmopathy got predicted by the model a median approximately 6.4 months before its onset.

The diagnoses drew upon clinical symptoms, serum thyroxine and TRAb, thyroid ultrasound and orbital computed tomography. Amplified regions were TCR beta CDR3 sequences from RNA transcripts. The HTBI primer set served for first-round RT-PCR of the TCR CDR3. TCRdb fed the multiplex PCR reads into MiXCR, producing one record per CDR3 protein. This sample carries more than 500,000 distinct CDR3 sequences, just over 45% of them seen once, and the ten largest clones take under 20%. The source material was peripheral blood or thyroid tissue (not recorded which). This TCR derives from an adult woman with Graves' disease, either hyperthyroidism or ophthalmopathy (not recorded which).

The CDR3 loop reads CSLRARGGEKLFF. The CDR3 DNA reads TGCAGCTTAAGGGCCAGGGGAGGAGAAAAACTGTTTTTT. The chain has TRBV29-1 and TRBJ1-4, with D tentatively TRBD1 (6 bases). V shed 8 bases and J shed 8 bases, with 18 bases lying between them. Germline V CDR1 and CDR2: SQVTM, ANQGSEA. This CDR3 has 13 residues. Drawing the rest from reference TRBV29-1 and TRBJ1-4, the complete variable domain is SAVISQKPSRDICQRGTSLTIQCQVDSQVTMMFWYRQQPGQSLTLIATANQGSEATYESGFVIDKFPISRPNLTFSTLTVSNMSPEDSSIYLCSLRARGGEKLFFGSGTQLSVL.